A single sample is the source of the 7 T cell receptor beta chains below, sequenced in a study of blood T cell repertoires in COVID-19. The data were produced by immunoSEQ multiplex PCR, yet TCRdb's version contains in-frame clones alone and is incomplete. This sample yields roughly 520,000 clones, of which approximately 87% are seen a single time; 1.5% to 2% belongs to the top ten. Sequencing input: PBMCs or T cells enriched from blood (not recorded which). The source is a woman aged 40 to 49 who had recovered from COVID-19.

This chain uses TRBV7-9 with TRBJ2-5, with D perhaps TRBD2 (5 bases). CDR1 and CDR2 (germline): SEHNR, FQNEAQ (reference sequence). This CDR3 has 15 residues. With 5 bases removed from V and 1 base from J, the gap between germline ends came to 14 bases. This chain's CDR3 is CASSARERIQETQYF. CDR3 DNA sequence: TGTGCCAGCAGCGCTCGAGAGCGGATCCAAGAGACCCAGTACTTC.

The V call is TRBV10-1, the J call TRBJ2-1, with 7 bases fitting TRBD2. The V and J ends lost 0 bases and 0 bases, in that order; junction bases with no gene match: 17. The length of the CDR3 is 21 residues. The V gene's germline CDR1 is WNHNN and CDR2 SYGVQD (reference sequence). CDR3 sequence: CASSESEPGGRPISSYNEQFF. The CDR3, as DNA: TGCGCCAGCAGTGAGTCGGAACCCGGGGGGAGGCCCATTAGCTCCTACAATGAGCAGTTCTTC.

This chain joins TRBV19 and TRBJ1-4; TRBD1 matches at 7 bases. Per the germline V gene, CDR1 is LNHDA and CDR2 is SQIVND (reference sequence). The CDR3 has 14 residues. After removal of 1 base from V and 5 bases from J, the junction contained 1 base not matched to a gene. CDR3 nucleotide sequence: TGTGCCAGTAGTATAGGACAGGGAAATGAAAAACTGTTTTTT. Translating it yields CASSIGQGNEKLFF.

The gene calls are TRBV5-1 and TRBJ2-7, with a tentative D call TRBD2 (6 bases). V was trimmed by 2 bases and J by 1 base, leaving 13 bases between them. The CDR3 has 15 amino acids. Germline lookup yields CDR1 SGHRS and CDR2 YFSETQ. CDR3 nucleotide sequence: TGCGCCAGCAGCTTCGGGGGACGATCATCCTACGAGCAGTACTTC. This encodes CASSFGGRSSYEQYF.

The chain couples TRBV24-1 to TRBJ1-2; D ambiguous. Germline V CDR1 and CDR2: KGHDR, SFDVKD. The V end lost 0 bases, the J end lost 9 bases, and 7 bases lay between the germline ends. This CDR3 is 12 amino acids long. CDR3 DNA: TGTGCCACCAGTGATTTGGGAGGCCGCTACACCTTC. It encodes CATSDLGGRYTF.

The V and J genes are TRBV9 and TRBJ2-5; TRBD2 matches at 8 bases. The CDR3 consists of 15 residues. Germline CDR1 reads SGDLS; CDR2 reads YYNGEE. V shed 0 bases, J shed 5 bases, and the junction held 6 bases outside the gene matches. The CDR3 DNA reads as TGTGCCAGCAGCGTAGAAGCGGGAGTAGGGGAGACCCAGTACTTC. It encodes CASSVEAGVGETQYF.

The gene calls are TRBV19 and TRBJ1-5; D is undetermined. Trimming left V 1 base short and J 0 bases short, with 7 bases between. Germline-derived CDR1 and CDR2 are LNHDA and SQIVND (reference sequence). The CDR3 has 15 residues. For the CDR3, the DNA is TGTGCCAGTAGTATAGCGAGTTATAGCAATCAGCCCCAGCATTTT. This gives the protein CASSIASYSNQPQHF.